This T cell receptor (beta chain) was profiled in a study of T-cell memory formation after mild COVID-19 (dated by TCRdb to the early 2020s). At the level of the whole study: Most TCR sequence clusters were specific to one of the two donors. In a couple of donors, T-cell clones that expanded and contracted after mild COVID-19 were tracked by sequencing TCRalpha and TCRbeta repertoires over time. Two young, previously healthy adult volunteers, one female and one male, were included in the cohort.

The CDR3 numbers 14 residues from cysteine through valine. Only the CDR3 region is kept as DNA, spanning 42 bases read in frame from base 1. V loses 6 bases at its end and J loses 3 bases; junction bases beyond the gene matches: 7. The germline V gene specifies MNHNS as CDR1 and SASEGT as CDR2. Overall study results and their limits: Clones that contracted from day 15 to 85 showed balanced CD4/CD8 phenotypes, whereas a second wave of clones that expanded from day 15 to 37 leaned towards CD4+. The study included only a couple of mild cases, and larger cohorts that include severe cases with pre-infection samples were judged to be necessary. Contracting CD4+ clones appeared mostly in the CM and EM memory subsets, whereas CD8+ clones were enriched in EMRA. SARS-CoV-2 specificity was not confirmed for the second-wave clones peaking on day 37. Some responding clones were found in pre-infection memory, which suggests that pre-existing cross-reactive memory T cells took part in the SARS-CoV-2 response.

This clonotype showed up many times. Its antigen specificity is not known. Base-call qualities are not available, and no considerably larger clone is one nucleotide away. Ficoll-Paque density gradient centrifugation was the method used to isolate PBMCs. TCRdb names Illumina NovaSeq 6000 as the instrument used. TCRalpha and TCRbeta cDNA libraries were constructed by 5'RACE with constant-segment primers, with sample barcodes and unique molecular identifiers being introduced. Trizol reagent was used to extract RNA from every sample. The libraries were amplified in two PCR steps, and the second step added a second sample barcode and Illumina TruSeq adapters. Sequencing of the libraries was done on an Illumina NovaSeq, producing 2 x 150 bp paired-end reads. Per the original workflow: Demultiplexing of reads and collapsing into UMI-guided consensus sequences were performed with migec v1.2.7. Using mixcr v2.1.11, the UMI consensuses were aligned to TRA and TRB V and J templates and assembled into clonotypes. A clonotype was counted as expanded or contracted only when both edgeR and NoisET called the clonotype significant, with the noise models trained on biological replicates. For edgeR calls, a false discovery rate-adjusted p below 0.01 and a log2 fold-change threshold of 1 were applied. As an exploratory analysis of dynamics, PCA with hierarchical clustering was applied to max-normalized trajectories of the 1000 most abundant clonotypes. Each responding clone was given a CD4 or CD8 phenotype based on the CD4+ and CD8+ repertoires, which had been sequenced separately. In-frame beta chains were kept once TCRdb had trimmed the public reads at Q25 with fastp and called clones with MiXCR. Rows matching on CDR3 protein sequence are summarized as one entry with the most common DNA and genes. What appears here as the V and J calls and clone size reflects TCRdb's work, not the paper's. Within this sample are about 16,000 distinct CDR3 sequences, with roughly 25% of them counted one time only. Together, the top ten hold 50% to 60% of the sample.

The sequenced sample consisted of PBMCs or a T cell subset sorted from them (not recorded which). This clonotype was sampled from a man aged 18 to 29 who had mild COVID-19 (a few samples of this study predate the infection). The sample titles of this study are shuffled in the database, so cell type and time point are left out; the donor was told from shared clones. The rearranged chain carries TRBV6-1 and TRBJ2-7; the central 8 bases match TRBD1. The DNA reads as follows: TGTGCCAGCAGCAGGGGGCAATTCTTCTACGAGCAGTACGTC. This translates into CASSRGQFFYEQYV.